The T cell receptor beta chain described here comes from a study of blood T cell repertoires in COVID-19. Looking at the study overall: COVID-19 samples, acute and convalescent, were from the United States, Italy and Spain. Nucleic acid was either cDNA or gDNA, and it came from T cells, B-cell-depleted T cells, or PBMCs.

All enrollees were roughly 18 to 100 years old and from under 25 US areas. The study assigned cohorts using participant-reported clinical history. Profiling relied on immunoSEQ multiplex PCR, and the TCRdb table lists in-frame clones only, not all of them. Here the sample spans some 250,000 clones, approximately 84% being singletons. This TCR came from a woman in her 40s with acute COVID-19. Sequences were obtained from PBMCs or T cells enriched from blood (not recorded which).

The CDR3 sequence is CASSASGGTFYEQYF. The CDR3 region has the DNA TGTGCCAGCAGCGCTTCAGGGGGAACTTTTTACGAGCAGTACTTC. The chain is built from TRBV9 and TRBJ2-7, with 7 nucleotides matching TRBD1. Germline V gene lookup returns CDR1 SGDLS and CDR2 YYNGEE. The V and J ends lost 3 bases and 4 bases, in that order; junction bases with no gene match: 10. This CDR3 has 15 residues.